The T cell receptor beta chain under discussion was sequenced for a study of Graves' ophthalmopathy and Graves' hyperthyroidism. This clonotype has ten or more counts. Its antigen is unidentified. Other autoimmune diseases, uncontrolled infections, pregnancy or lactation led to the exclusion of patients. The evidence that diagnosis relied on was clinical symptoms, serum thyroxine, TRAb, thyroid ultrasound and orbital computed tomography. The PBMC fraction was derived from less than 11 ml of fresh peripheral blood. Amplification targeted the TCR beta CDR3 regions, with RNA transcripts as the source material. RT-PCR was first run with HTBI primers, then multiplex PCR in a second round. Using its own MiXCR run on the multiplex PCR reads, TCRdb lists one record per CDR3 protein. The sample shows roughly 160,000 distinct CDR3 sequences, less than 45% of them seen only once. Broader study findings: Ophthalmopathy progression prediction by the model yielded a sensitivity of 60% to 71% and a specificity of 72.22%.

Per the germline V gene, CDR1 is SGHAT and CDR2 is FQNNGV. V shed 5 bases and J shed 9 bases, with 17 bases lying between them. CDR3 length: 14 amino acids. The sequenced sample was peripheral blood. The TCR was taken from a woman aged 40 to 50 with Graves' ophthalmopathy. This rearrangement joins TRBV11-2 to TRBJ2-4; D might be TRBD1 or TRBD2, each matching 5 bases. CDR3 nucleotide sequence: TGTGCCAGCAGCCTTCAGGGCGACGCGGGCATTCAGTACTTC. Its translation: CASSLQGDAGIQYF.